Following are 25 T cell receptor beta chains from one sample sequenced in a study of early T cells in non-severe SARS-CoV-2 infection. TCRdb reanalysed the 5' RACE reads using MiXCR and keeps one entry per CDR3 protein. The sample shows roughly 69,000 distinct CDR3 sequences, 9% to 10% of them seen only once. The sequencing used whole blood, collected at baseline. These receptors were taken from an adult who was a healthcare worker with PCR-confirmed SARS-CoV-2 infection or an uninfected control (not recorded which).

A few counts support this clonotype. The chain uses TRBV19 and TRBJ1-2; 8 bases agree with TRBD1. This CDR3 has 16 residues. Looked up from germline, CDR1 is LNHDA and CDR2 is SQIVND (reference sequence). Trimming at V came to 3 bases and at J to 4 bases, leaving 10 bases not matched to a gene. The CDR3 loop reads CASSIPGQGAVYGYTF. DNA of the CDR3: TGTGCCAGTAGTATTCCCGGACAGGGCGCTGTCTATGGCTACACCTTC.

The chain recombines TRBV28 with TRBJ1-2; possible D gene TRBD1, 6 bases. Germline values: CDR1 MDHEN, CDR2 SYDVKM. The V and J ends lost 5 bases and 1 base respectively, with 11 bases between them. This CDR3 has 14 residues. The CDR3 DNA reads as TGTGCCAGCAGTCTAGGACAGCTTAACTATGGCTACACCTTC. This codes for CASSLGQLNYGYTF.

This clonotype has a handful of counts. The V call is TRBV5-1, the J call TRBJ2-2; 10 bases are a match to TRBD1. J lost 2 bases, V lost 4 bases, and 14 bases had no gene match. CDR3 length equals 19 residues. In germline, CDR1 is SGHRS, CDR2 YFSETQ. CDR3: CASSTQDTRDRGNTGELFF. The CDR3 nucleotides read TGCGCCAGCAGCACCCAGGACACCCGGGACAGGGGTAACACCGGGGAGCTGTTTTTT.

In regard to this clonotype: This may come from a read error, since a much larger clone is one base off. This chain joins TRBV5-4 and TRBJ2-7; TRBD2 aligns across 10 bases. Germline V gene data show CDR1 as SGHNT and CDR2 as YYREEE (reference sequence). This CDR3 comprises 15 residues. CDR3 in DNA: TGTGCCAACAGCTCCGCCACCCTAGCGGGAGTCGAGCAGTACTTC. Protein sequence: CANSSATLAGVEQYF.

This clonotype was found a few times. The chain recombines TRBV6-2 or TRBV6-3 with TRBJ1-2; D may be TRBD1 (6 bases). The V end was cut by 6 bases, the J end by 2 bases, with 10 bases between. The germline gives CDR1 MNHEY, CDR2 SVGEGT. This CDR3 has 13 residues. Here the CDR3 DNA reads TGTGCCAGCAGACACACAGGGAACTATGGCTACACCTTC. It is translated as CASRHTGNYGYTF.

This clonotype was counted ten times or more. The chain joins TRBV6-2 or TRBV6-3 to TRBJ2-1; 9 bases are shared with TRBD2. V shed 8 bases, J shed 4 bases, and the junction held 3 bases outside the gene matches. Germline CDR1 and CDR2: MNHEY and SVGEGT. The CDR3 loop spans 13 amino acids. CDR3 nucleotide sequence: TGTGCCAGCGCGGCGGGAGGGTACAATGAGCAGTTCTTC. Its translation: CASAAGGYNEQFF.

The table lists this clonotype with many counts. The V and J genes are TRBV5-1 and TRBJ2-6; 7 positions agree with TRBD1. V lost 0 bases to trimming and J lost 0 bases; unmatched junction nucleotides: 12. Germline-derived CDR1 and CDR2 are SGHRS and YFSETQ. CDR3 length: 20 residues. CDR3 nucleotides: TGCGCCAGCAGCTTGGCCGAGTCGTACGGGGACAGCTCTGGGGCCAACGTCCTGACTTTC. It encodes CASSLAESYGDSSGANVLTF.

The table lists this clonotype with many counts. The V call is TRBV23-1, the J call TRBJ2-4, with D perhaps TRBD1 or TRBD2 (6 bases each). TRBV23-1 is annotated as an ORF whose role is uncertain. This CDR3 region has 17 residues. V lost 2 bases and J lost 6, with 20 bases in between. The CDR3 DNA is TGCGCCAGCAGTCAACGTCTAGGGGGACTGGGCGTAAACATTCAGTACTTC. Protein sequence: CASSQRLGGLGVNIQYF.

This clonotype was seen many times. The V gene is TRBV20-1, the J gene TRBJ2-2; 9 positions agree with TRBD2. Per the germline V gene, CDR1 is DFQATT and CDR2 is SNEGSKA (reference sequence). The CDR3 runs 14 residues. Unmatched junction bases numbered 8, after V lost 6 bases and J lost 6 bases. DNA of the CDR3: TGCAGTGCCCCGAGCGGGAGGAGGCCCGGGGAGCTGTTTTTT. Its protein product is CSAPSGRRPGELFF.

Ten or more counts support this clonotype. This rearrangement joins TRBV7-2 to TRBJ2-5, with D uncertain. Trimming pared 5 bases from V and 5 bases from J, leaving 21 bases between. This CDR3 has 16 residues. Germline V gene lookup returns CDR1 SGHTA and CDR2 FQGNSA. The CDR3 here is CASSQVHRSPPETQYF. The CDR3 nucleotides are TGTGCCAGCAGCCAAGTTCATCGGTCCCCGCCGGAGACCCAGTACTTC.

The chain links TRBV28 to TRBJ2-4; 7 bases agree with TRBD2. This CDR3 comprises 15 residues. V lost 3 bases to trimming and J lost 7 bases; unmatched junction nucleotides: 9. The germline gives CDR1 MDHEN, CDR2 SYDVKM. The CDR3 bases are TGTGCCAGCAGTTTGGTGGCTAGCGGAAAGAACATTCAGTACTTC. Its protein product is CASSLVASGKNIQYF.

The chain carries TRBV28 and TRBJ2-1; 9 bases match TRBD2. CDR1 is MDHEN and CDR2 is SYDVKM in the germline V gene. The CDR3 covers 19 residues. J gave up 0 bases and V 3 bases, and 12 bases lay outside the gene matches. CDR3 DNA sequence: TGTGCCAGCAGTTTTGCAGGATTTCGACTAGCGGACTCCTACAATGAGCAGTTCTTC. Protein: CASSFAGFRLADSYNEQFF.

The chain is built from TRBV4-3 and TRBJ2-7; TRBD2 matches 13 bases. CDR3 length: 16 residues. Trimming at V came to 0 bases and at J to 4 bases, leaving 3 bases not matched to a gene. The V gene's germline CDR1 is LGHNA and CDR2 YSLEER. The CDR3 DNA reads TGCGCCAGCAGCCAAGATCGGACTAGCGGGAGTTACGAGCAGTACTTC. It is translated as CASSQDRTSGSYEQYF.

The table lists this clonotype with many counts. The J gene is TRBJ2-2, the V gene TRBV27; the match to TRBD2 covers 15 bases. The CDR3 consists of 16 residues. V lost 6 bases to trimming and J lost 5 bases; unmatched junction nucleotides: 4. Germline V gene lookup returns CDR1 MNHEY and CDR2 SMNVEV (reference sequence). CDR3 nucleotides: TGTGCCAGCAGAGGACTAGCGGGAGGGGATACCGGGGAGCTGTTTTTT. Its translation is CASRGLAGGDTGELFF.

This clonotype was detected many times. V gene TRBV6-6 combines with J gene TRBJ2-5; 12 bases match TRBD2. The length of the CDR3 is 16 residues. Germline V CDR1 and CDR2: MNHNY, SVGAGI (reference sequence). The junction had 10 bases not matched to a gene; V was cut back by 6 bases and J by 5 bases. Written as DNA, the CDR3 is TGTGCCAGCAGCCGTCTAGCGGGAGGGCCGGGGGAGACCCAGTACTTC. Protein sequence: CASSRLAGGPGETQYF.

This rearrangement joins TRBV5-1 to TRBJ2-3, with 8 nucleotides matching TRBD2. V gave up 4 bases and J gave up 0 bases; unmatched junction bases: 7. This CDR3 has 16 residues. Germline CDR1 is SGHRS and CDR2 is YFSETQ. The CDR3 protein is CASSGGLVDSTDTQYF. In nucleotides, the CDR3 is TGCGCCAGCAGCGGGGGACTAGTTGATAGCACAGATACGCAGTATTTT.

The V and J genes are TRBV28 and TRBJ2-7; 8 nucleotides line up with TRBD1. Germline values: CDR1 MDHEN, CDR2 SYDVKM. V shed 10 bases, J shed 3 bases, and the junction held 11 bases outside the gene matches. The CDR3 contains 14 residues. The CDR3 bases are TGTGCCACCCAAGGGCCAACAGGGGGCTACGAGCAGTACTTC. Amino acid sequence: CATQGPTGGYEQYF.

V gene TRBV6-5 combines with J gene TRBJ2-7; TRBD1 matches at 7 bases. Germline V gene lookup returns CDR1 MNHEY and CDR2 SVGAGI. V lost 2 bases and J lost 1; bases outside the gene matches: 5. This CDR3 is built from 15 residues. The CDR3 loop reads CASSYRHRGSYEQYF. The CDR3 DNA follows: TGTGCCAGCAGTTACAGGCACAGGGGATCCTACGAGCAGTACTTC.

This chain connects TRBV29-1 to TRBJ1-1; 7 nucleotides line up with TRBD1. The CDR3 contains 13 residues. Germline loops: CDR1 SQVTM, CDR2 ANQGSEA. V dropped 7 bases and J dropped 1; count of bases not matched to a gene: 6. This chain's CDR3 is CSAEQGGNTEAFF. In nucleotides, the CDR3 is TGCAGCGCTGAGCAGGGGGGGAACACTGAAGCTTTCTTT.

This clonotype was seen ten or more times. The J gene is TRBJ1-2, the V gene TRBV7-9, with a weak D call TRBD1 (6 bases). Germline V gene sequence: CDR1 SEHNR, CDR2 FQNEAQ (reference sequence). The CDR3 runs 14 residues. Trimming cost V 3 bases and J 6 bases, with 14 bases left between them. The CDR3 sequence: CASSFGQGSDGYTF. CDR3 DNA: TGTGCCAGCAGCTTCGGGCAGGGGTCCGATGGCTACACCTTC.

This clonotype was seen only a few times. The V and J genes are TRBV19 and TRBJ2-5; D remains unclear. Trimming pared 4 bases from V and 5 bases from J, leaving 11 bases between. Germline CDR1 reads LNHDA; CDR2 reads SQIVND (reference sequence). The CDR3 is 13 amino acids. The CDR3 coding sequence is TGTGCCAGTAGTACGGACCTGAGGGAGACCCAGTACTTC. Protein sequence: CASSTDLRETQYF.

This clonotype was counted ten times or more. The chain employs TRBV11-3 and TRBJ2-1, with D possibly being TRBD1 (5 bases). V was trimmed by 1 base and J by 8 bases, leaving 6 bases between them. CDR1 and CDR2 (germline): SGHNT, YENEEA. CDR3 length: 12 residues. The CDR3 DNA reads as TGTGCCAGCAGCTTAGCAGGGTATGAGCAGTTCTTC. Translation: CASSLAGYEQFF.

This clonotype was counted ten times or more. This chain links TRBV7-2 with TRBJ2-3; TRBD1 is a possible D gene (5 bases). The CDR3 spans 14 residues. V shed 7 bases and J shed 4 bases, with 15 bases lying between them. CDR1 is SGHTA, CDR2 FQGNSA, per germline. The DNA for the CDR3 is TGTGCCAGCACCGCTCCAGGGTTTTCAGATACGCAGTATTTT. Translation: CASTAPGFSDTQYF.

The sample holds a few counts of this clonotype. The V and J genes are TRBV2 and TRBJ1-1, with D unresolved. Germline CDR1 reads SNHLY; CDR2 reads FYNNEI. V dropped 5 bases and J dropped 10 bases, with 14 bases sitting between them. This CDR3 has 12 amino acids. CDR3 nucleotides: TGTGCCAGCAGTACAACGGACGTAGGAGCTTTCTTT. It codes for CASSTTDVGAFF.

The chain joins TRBV11-1 to TRBJ2-2; 12 bases line up with TRBD2. CDR1 and CDR2 from the germline V gene are SGHAT and FQDESV (reference sequence). V lost 0 bases and J lost 5; bases outside the gene matches: 4. The CDR3 runs 17 residues. CDR3 residues: CASSLATTSGRTGELFF. The CDR3 nucleotides read TGTGCCAGCAGCTTAGCGACGACTAGCGGGAGAACCGGGGAGCTGTTTTTT.